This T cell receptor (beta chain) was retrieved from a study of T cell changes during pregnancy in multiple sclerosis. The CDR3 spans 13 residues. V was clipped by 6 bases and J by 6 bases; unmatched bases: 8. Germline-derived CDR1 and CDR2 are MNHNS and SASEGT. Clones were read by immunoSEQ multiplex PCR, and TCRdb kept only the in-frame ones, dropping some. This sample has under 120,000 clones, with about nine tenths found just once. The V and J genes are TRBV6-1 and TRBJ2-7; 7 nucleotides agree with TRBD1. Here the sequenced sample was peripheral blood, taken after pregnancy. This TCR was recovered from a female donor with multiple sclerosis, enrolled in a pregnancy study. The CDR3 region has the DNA TGTGCCAGCAGCCTTGGACAGGCCTCCGAGCAGTACTTC. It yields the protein CASSLGQASEQYF.